The 21 T cell receptor beta chains given below trace back to one sample, sequenced in a study of follicular helper T cells after annual influenza vaccination. Measured with immunoSEQ multiplex PCR; TCRdb has only the in-frame clones, and not every one. Among some 7,300 clones listed, over 70% were seen once. As to time point: 2015-2016 season, 7 days after influenza vaccination. Source: CXCR5+ CD38- circulating T follicular helper cells from blood, taken 7 days after influenza vaccination. Subset here: circulating Tfh, non-naive CD4+CXCR5+PD-1+ (ICOS+CD38+ or ICOS-CD38-). These receptors were collected from an adult who received the influenza vaccine.

The chain has TRBV5-1 and TRBJ2-5, with 7 bases identical to TRBD1. Germline assignment: CDR1 SGHRS and CDR2 YFSETQ. CDR3 length equals 17 residues. J gave up 5 bases and V 0 bases, and 13 bases lay outside the gene matches. CDR3 residues: CASSLGQGNGAGETQYF. Written as DNA, the CDR3 is TGCGCCAGCAGCTTGGGACAGGGCAATGGGGCGGGTGAGACCCAGTACTTC.

The chain employs TRBV11-2 and TRBJ1-1; D is uncertain. Trimming shortened V by 1 base and J by 3 bases, and 6 bases separated the two germline ends. Germline CDR1 and CDR2: SGHAT and FQNNGV. The CDR3 has 13 residues. The CDR3 region has the DNA TGTGCCAGCAGCTTAGCTGCATACACTGAAGCTTTCTTT. Translating gives CASSLAAYTEAFF.

The V call is TRBV2, the J call TRBJ2-5, with 13 bases matching TRBD2. Germline V gene sequence: CDR1 SNHLY, CDR2 FYNNEI. The CDR3 extends over 15 amino acids. V lost 3 bases to trimming and J lost 2 bases; unmatched junction nucleotides: 0. CDR3 region: CASSEGLAGQETQYF. The CDR3 DNA is TGTGCCAGCAGTGAGGGACTAGCGGGACAAGAGACCCAGTACTTC.

The rearrangement joins TRBV5-6 to TRBJ1-2; D gene ambiguous. V lost 4 bases to trimming and J lost 5 bases, with 9 bases between them. Germline V lookup: CDR1 SGHDT, CDR2 YYEEEE. The CDR3 loop spans 12 amino acids. The CDR3 region has the DNA TGTGCCAGCAGCGTTTCTAGTTATGGCTACACCTTC. It yields the protein CASSVSSYGYTF.

The chain joins TRBV28 to TRBJ2-7, with 9 bases lining up with TRBD2. V shed 1 base, J shed 5 bases, and the junction held 15 bases outside the gene matches. CDR3 length equals 18 residues. Germline values: CDR1 MDHEN, CDR2 SYDVKM. The CDR3 DNA sequence: TGTGCCAGCAGTTTATTAACCCTTAAGCGGGAGGTTGGTAACGAGCAGTACTTC. It specifies CASSLLTLKREVGNEQYF.

The chain employs TRBV5-1 and TRBJ2-1, with 7 bases lining up with TRBD2. There are 16 residues in the CDR3. V shed 0 bases and J 0 bases; nucleotides not matched to a gene: 3. The germline V gene encodes CDR1 SGHRS and CDR2 YFSETQ. CDR3 bases: TGCGCCAGCAGCTTGGAACTAGCGAGCTCCTACAATGAGCAGTTCTTC. Encoded protein: CASSLELASSYNEQFF.

The chain employs TRBV6-4 and TRBJ1-1, with no clear D. Germline CDR1 and CDR2: MRHNA and SNTAGT. V was pared by 4 bases and J by 5 bases, with 11 bases between. The CDR3 extends over 13 amino acids. In DNA, the CDR3 is TGTGCCAGCAGTGGGCAGGATGGGACTGAAGCTTTCTTT. It encodes CASSGQDGTEAFF.

This chain joins TRBV5-1 and TRBJ1-4; D call uncertain. Germline-derived CDR1 and CDR2 are SGHRS and YFSETQ. V lost 4 bases and J 6 bases, leaving 16 bases between the germline ends. The CDR3 consists of 15 residues. The CDR3 spells CASSQTGPYDEKLFF. CDR3 DNA sequence: TGCGCCAGCAGCCAAACCGGGCCCTACGATGAAAAACTGTTTTTT.

J is TRBJ2-5 and V is TRBV5-4, with 10 positions matching TRBD2. In germline, CDR1 is SGHNT, CDR2 YYREEE (reference sequence). The CDR3 consists of 16 residues. V trimming: 0 bases; J trimming: 2 bases; junction bases outside the gene matches: 4. CDR3 nucleotides: TGTGCCAGCAGCTTGGGGGGACTAGCGAAGCAAGAGACCCAGTACTTC. Its protein product is CASSLGGLAKQETQYF.

This clone was recorded a few times. The rearrangement uses TRBV18 and TRBJ2-2, with D perhaps matching TRBD1 (6 bases). CDR3 size: 15 residues. V lost 4 bases to trimming and J lost 1 base, with 10 bases between them. Germline CDR1 KGHSH, CDR2 LQKENI. The CDR3 reads CASSRPGQNTGELFF. The DNA of the CDR3 is TGTGCCAGCTCACGTCCGGGACAGAACACCGGGGAGCTGTTTTTT.

Worth noting for this clone: Its ends do not fully match the called genes, so a read error is possible. The chain joins TRBV7-3 to TRBJ2-7; 8 bases fit TRBD2. Germline values: CDR1 SGHTA, CDR2 FQGTGA. CDR3 length equals 15 residues. CDR3 nucleotide sequence: TGTGCCAGCGGCTTAAGCGGGAGTGATTCCTACGAGCAGTACTTC. This translates into CASGLSGSDSYEQYF.

J is TRBJ2-4 and V is TRBV2, with TRBD1 matching 11 bases. CDR3 length: 16 residues. With V trimmed by 6 bases and J by 13 bases, 17 bases remained unmatched. Germline V gene sequence: CDR1 SNHLY, CDR2 FYNNEI. DNA for the CDR3: TGTGCCAGCAGCCTTAGGTGGGACAGGGGGTCTAGGGTGCAGTACTTC. This translates into CASSLRWDRGSRVQYF. The whole variable domain, filled in from reference TRBV2 and TRBJ2-4, reads EPEVTQTPSHQVTQMGQEVILRCVPISNHLYFYWYRQILGQKVEFLVSFYNNEISEKSEIFDDQFSVERPDGSNFTLKIRSTKLEDSAMYFCASSLRWDRGSRVQYFGAGTRLSVL.

The sample holds one count of this clone. This chain uses TRBV19 with TRBJ1-2; tentatively, D is TRBD1 (6 bases). Germline CDR1 is LNHDA and CDR2 is SQIVND (reference sequence). This CDR3 comprises 15 residues. V lost 4 bases and J 2 bases, leaving 14 bases between the germline ends. CDR3 sequence (DNA): TGTGCCAGTAGTAAACGGACAGAGAGCAACTATGGCTACACCTTC. This gives the protein CASSKRTESNYGYTF.

The chain couples TRBV9 to TRBJ2-5; possibly TRBD1 for D (6 bases). CDR1 SGDLS and CDR2 YYNGEE come from the germline V gene. With 0 bases removed from V and 2 bases from J, the gap between germline ends came to 8 bases. This CDR3 region has 14 residues. The CDR3 DNA follows: TGTGCCAGCAGCGTAGAGGACAGACAAGAGACCCAGTACTTC. It is translated as CASSVEDRQETQYF.

The chain recombines TRBV28 with TRBJ2-1; possibly TRBD1 or TRBD2 for D (6 bases each). V was pared by 2 bases and J by 2 bases, with 7 bases between. This CDR3 contains 14 residues. Germline CDR1 reads MDHEN; CDR2 reads SYDVKM. The DNA of the CDR3 is TGTGCCAGCAGTTTAGGGGGGCCCTACAATGAGCAGTTCTTC. This translates into CASSLGGPYNEQFF.

The CDR3 nucleotides read TGTGCCAGCAGCTTAGCCCCAGTGGGCGGAGTGGTATCCCTTCTTTACAATGAGCAGTTCTTC. It yields the protein CASSLAPVGGVVSLLYNEQFF. The chain links TRBV7-2 to TRBJ2-1, with D hard to call. CDR3 length: 21 residues. V was shortened by 0 bases and J by 4 bases, with 28 bases between the two germline ends. CDR1 is SGHTA and CDR2 is FQGNSA in the germline V gene.

The chain uses TRBV18 and TRBJ2-2; D is ambiguous. Trimming pared 3 bases from V and 1 base from J, leaving 18 bases between. Per germline, CDR1 KGHSH and CDR2 LQKENI. The CDR3 covers 18 residues. In DNA form, the CDR3 reads TGTGCCAGCTCACCCTTGAGTCTACTACTCAGGAACACCGGGGAGCTGTTTTTT. Its translation is CASSPLSLLLRNTGELFF. Full variable domain (outside the CDR3, taken from reference TRBV18 and TRBJ2-2): NAGVMQNPRHLVRRRGQEARLRCSPMKGHSHVYWYRQLPEEGLKFMVYLQKENIIDESGMPKERFSAEFPKEGPSILRIQQVVRGDSAAYFCASSPLSLLLRNTGELFFGEGSRLTVL.

This sequence joins TRBV27 and TRBJ1-1; D gene uncertain. Germline CDR1 MNHEY, CDR2 SMNVEV (reference sequence). With 6 bases removed from V and 10 bases from J, the gap between germline ends came to 24 bases. This CDR3 is built from 15 residues. The DNA of the CDR3 is TGTGCCAGCAGGCAAGGACGGACCTCAGCGGAAAGAGCTTTCTTT. This encodes CASRQGRTSAERAFF.

The chain carries TRBV18 and TRBJ1-5; D is possibly TRBD1 (6 bases). CDR1 is KGHSH, CDR2 LQKENI, per germline. The CDR3 totals 13 residues. Between the trimmed V and J ends, which lost 6 bases and 15 bases, there was a span of 21 bases. The CDR3 DNA reads TGTGCCAGCTCCCCGACCTCGGACAGCTCTCTGCATTTT. Encoded protein: CASSPTSDSSLHF. The variable domain in full, completed from reference TRBV18 and TRBJ1-5, reads NAGVMQNPRHLVRRRGQEARLRCSPMKGHSHVYWYRQLPEEGLKFMVYLQKENIIDESGMPKERFSAEFPKEGPSILRIQQVVRGDSAAYFCASSPTSDSSLHFGDGTRLSIL.

CDR3 coding DNA: TGTGCCAGCTCCTTCGGCGGTAACACTGAAGCTTTCTTT. Amino acid sequence: CASSFGGNTEAFF. The rearrangement joins TRBV18 to TRBJ1-1, with D unclear. This CDR3 has 13 residues. Trimming removed 6 bases from V and 2 bases from J, with 10 bases in between. CDR1 KGHSH and CDR2 LQKENI come from the germline V gene.

The chain carries TRBV29-1 and TRBJ2-1, with 13 nucleotides matching TRBD2. The CDR3 consists of 15 residues. CDR1 and CDR2 from the germline V gene are SQVTM and ANQGSEA. Germline trimming cut 4 bases from V and 2 bases from J; bases unmatched to any gene: 2. CDR3 in DNA: TGCAGCGTTGGGGGGACTAGCGGGGCCTACAATGAGCAGTTCTTC. This gives the protein CSVGGTSGAYNEQFF.